The 8 T cell receptor beta chains listed next were all sequenced from one sample in a study of T cell responses to AZD1222 COVID-19 vaccine. Assay: immunoSEQ multiplex PCR; the TCRdb copy retains only in-frame clones and omits some. The table shows under 150,000 clones, with around 90% occurring only once. The sequences come from peripheral blood, collected on day 0 of AZD1222 vaccination. The receptors here all came from an adult in good health.

The chain uses TRBV19 and TRBJ1-3; D gene uncertain. CDR1 LNHDA and CDR2 SQIVND come from the germline V gene (reference sequence). CDR3 size: 15 residues. The germline V and J ends were trimmed by 5 bases and 2 bases, with 13 bases remaining between them. The CDR3 region has the DNA TGTGCCAGTAGTGCGGCTTGGTTGGCTGGAAACACCATATATTTT. Its protein is CASSAAWLAGNTIYF.

The rearrangement uses TRBV5-1 and TRBJ2-5; weak D call: TRBD1 (6 bases). The CDR3 extends over 16 amino acids. Germline V gene data show CDR1 as SGHRS and CDR2 as YFSETQ. Between the trimmed V and J ends, which lost 8 bases and 5 bases, there was a span of 25 bases. The CDR3 reads CASSTPTGAFVETQYF. The CDR3, as DNA: TGCGCCAGTTCAACCCCGACAGGAGCGTTCGTGGAGACCCAGTACTTC.

The chain employs TRBV4-2 and TRBJ1-1; no firm D call. Looked up from germline, CDR1 is LGHNA and CDR2 is YNFKEQ. The CDR3 loop spans 15 amino acids. Between the trimmed V and J ends, which lost 2 bases and 0 bases, there was a span of 10 bases. CDR3 residues: CASSQYLDLNTEAFF. Here the CDR3 DNA reads TGTGCCAGCAGCCAATATCTGGATCTGAACACTGAAGCTTTCTTT.

The chain recombines TRBV6-5 with TRBJ1-4; no reliable D call. V dropped 6 bases and J dropped 10 bases, with 12 bases sitting between them. CDR1 is MNHEY and CDR2 is SVGAGI in the germline V gene. The length of the CDR3 is 12 residues. CDR3: CASRRIDGKLFF. CDR3 coding DNA: TGTGCCAGCAGGCGTATAGATGGAAAACTGTTTTTT.

The rearrangement uses TRBV27 and TRBJ2-1; 12 nucleotides line up with TRBD2. V shed 7 bases and J 8 bases; nucleotides not matched to a gene: 12. This CDR3 has 16 amino acids. Germline V gene data show CDR1 as MNHEY and CDR2 as SMNVEV (reference sequence). The CDR3 DNA reads TGTGCCAGCACTCAGACCACTAGCGGGAGGCAGTATGAGCAGTTCTTC. Residues: CASTQTTSGRQYEQFF.

The chain couples TRBV6-2 or TRBV6-3 to TRBJ1-5; D gene unclear. Germline loops: CDR1 MNHEY, CDR2 SVGEGT. This CDR3 contains 17 residues. With 0 bases removed from V and 6 bases from J, the gap between germline ends came to 18 bases. The CDR3: CASSYSRQIPPGQPQHF. The DNA of the CDR3 is TGTGCCAGCAGTTACTCGCGTCAAATCCCCCCGGGTCAGCCCCAGCATTTT.

The chain couples TRBV28 to TRBJ2-5; TRBD1 agrees at 7 bases. J gave up 6 bases and V 10 bases, and 8 bases lay outside the gene matches. This CDR3 has 12 residues. CDR1 MDHEN and CDR2 SYDVKM come from the germline V gene. CDR3 coding DNA: TGTGCCACCACGACAGGGTCACAGACCCAGTACTTC. Translation gives CATTTGSQTQYF.

This chain links TRBV6-5 with TRBJ2-7, with 11 positions matching TRBD1. The ends lost 8 bases at V and 1 base at J; junction bases unmatched: 1. CDR3 length: 13 amino acids. In germline, CDR1 is MNHEY, CDR2 SVGAGI. The chain's CDR3 is CASGQGASYEQYF. DNA of the CDR3: TGTGCCAGCGGACAGGGGGCTTCCTACGAGCAGTACTTC.